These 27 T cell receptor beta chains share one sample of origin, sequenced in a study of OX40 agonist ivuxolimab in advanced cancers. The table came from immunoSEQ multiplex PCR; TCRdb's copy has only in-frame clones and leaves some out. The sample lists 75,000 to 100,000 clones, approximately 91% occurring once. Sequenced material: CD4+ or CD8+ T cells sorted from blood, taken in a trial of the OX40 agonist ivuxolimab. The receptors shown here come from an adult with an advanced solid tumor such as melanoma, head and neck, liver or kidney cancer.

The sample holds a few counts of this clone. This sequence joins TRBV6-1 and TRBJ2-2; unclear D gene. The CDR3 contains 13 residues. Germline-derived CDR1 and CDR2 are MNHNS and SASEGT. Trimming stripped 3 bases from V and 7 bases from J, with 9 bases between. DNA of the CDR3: TGTGCCAGCAGTGACTTGGAAGGCGGGGAGCTGTTTTTT. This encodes CASSDLEGGELFF.

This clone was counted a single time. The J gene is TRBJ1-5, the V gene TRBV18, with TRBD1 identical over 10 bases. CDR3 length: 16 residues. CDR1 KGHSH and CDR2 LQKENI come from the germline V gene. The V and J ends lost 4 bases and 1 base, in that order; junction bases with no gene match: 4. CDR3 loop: CASSLGTGASNQPQHF. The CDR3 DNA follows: TGTGCCAGCTCACTCGGGACAGGGGCCAGCAATCAGCCCCAGCATTTT.

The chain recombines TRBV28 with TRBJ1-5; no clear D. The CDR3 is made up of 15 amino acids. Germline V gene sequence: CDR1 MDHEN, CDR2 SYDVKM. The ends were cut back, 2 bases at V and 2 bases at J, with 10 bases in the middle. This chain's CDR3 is CASSLRSYGNQPQHF. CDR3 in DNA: TGTGCCAGCAGTTTACGATCCTATGGCAATCAGCCCCAGCATTTT. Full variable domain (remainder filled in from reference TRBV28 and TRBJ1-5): DVKVTQSSRYLVKRTGEKVFLECVQDMDHENMFWYRQDPGLGLRLIYFSYDVKMKEKGDIPEGYSVSREKKERFSLILESASTNQTSMYLCASSLRSYGNQPQHFGDGTRLSIL.

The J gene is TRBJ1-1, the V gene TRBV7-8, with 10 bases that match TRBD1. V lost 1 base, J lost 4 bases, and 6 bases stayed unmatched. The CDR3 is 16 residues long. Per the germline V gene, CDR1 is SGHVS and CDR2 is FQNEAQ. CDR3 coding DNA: TGTGCCAGCAGCTTAGTGGGGACAGGGGTTGTCACTGAAGCTTTCTTT. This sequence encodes CASSLVGTGVVTEAFF.

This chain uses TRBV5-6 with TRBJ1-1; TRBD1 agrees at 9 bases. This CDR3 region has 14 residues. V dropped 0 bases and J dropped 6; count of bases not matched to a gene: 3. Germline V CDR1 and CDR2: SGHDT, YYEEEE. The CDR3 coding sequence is TGTGCCAGCAGCTTGGGGGACAGGGTTTCTGAAGCTTTCTTT. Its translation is CASSLGDRVSEAFF.

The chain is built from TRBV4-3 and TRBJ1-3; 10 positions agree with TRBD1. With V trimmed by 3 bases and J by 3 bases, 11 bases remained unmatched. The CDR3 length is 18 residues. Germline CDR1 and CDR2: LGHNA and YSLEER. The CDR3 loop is CASSQGGDRGARGNTIYF. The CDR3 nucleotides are TGCGCCAGCAGCCAGGGGGGGGACAGGGGTGCGCGTGGAAACACCATATATTTT.

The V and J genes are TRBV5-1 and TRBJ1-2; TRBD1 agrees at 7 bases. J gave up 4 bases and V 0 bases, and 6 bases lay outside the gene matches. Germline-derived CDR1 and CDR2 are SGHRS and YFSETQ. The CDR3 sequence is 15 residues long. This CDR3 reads CASSLVGGGGYGYTF. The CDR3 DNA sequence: TGCGCCAGCAGCTTGGTAGGGGGCGGTGGCTATGGCTACACCTTC. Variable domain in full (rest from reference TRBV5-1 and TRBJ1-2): KAGVTQTPRYLIKTRGQQVTLSCSPISGHRSVSWYQQTPGQGLQFLFEYFSETQRNKGNFPGRFSGRQFSNSRSEMNVSTLELGDSALYLCASSLVGGGGYGYTFGSGTRLTVV.

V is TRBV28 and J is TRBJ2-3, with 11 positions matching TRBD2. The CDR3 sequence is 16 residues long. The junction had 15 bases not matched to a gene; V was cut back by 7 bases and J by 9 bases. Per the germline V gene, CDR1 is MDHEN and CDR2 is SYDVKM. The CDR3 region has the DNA TGTGCCAGCATTTCTCGAATAGCGGGGGGGGCCGAGACGCAGTATTTT. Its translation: CASISRIAGGAETQYF.

The CDR3 nucleotides are TGCAGCGTTGCGGTCCAGGGCACAGATACGCAGTATTTT. This translates into CSVAVQGTDTQYF. This rearrangement joins TRBV29-1 to TRBJ2-3; D gene ambiguous. This CDR3 has 13 amino acids. CDR1 is SQVTM, CDR2 ANQGSEA, per germline. V was clipped by 4 bases and J by 1 base, with 9 bases between them.

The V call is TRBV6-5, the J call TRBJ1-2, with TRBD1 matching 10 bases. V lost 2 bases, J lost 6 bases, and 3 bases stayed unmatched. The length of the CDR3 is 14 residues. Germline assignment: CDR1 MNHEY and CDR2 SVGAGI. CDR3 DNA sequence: TGTGCCAGCAGTTACCGGGGACAGGGGAATGGCTACACCTTC. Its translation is CASSYRGQGNGYTF.

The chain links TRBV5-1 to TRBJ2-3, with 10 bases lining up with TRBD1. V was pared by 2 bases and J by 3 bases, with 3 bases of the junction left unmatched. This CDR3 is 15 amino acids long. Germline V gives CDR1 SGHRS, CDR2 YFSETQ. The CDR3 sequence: CASSLGQGVTDTQYF. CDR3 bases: TGCGCCAGCAGCTTAGGACAGGGGGTAACAGATACGCAGTATTTT.

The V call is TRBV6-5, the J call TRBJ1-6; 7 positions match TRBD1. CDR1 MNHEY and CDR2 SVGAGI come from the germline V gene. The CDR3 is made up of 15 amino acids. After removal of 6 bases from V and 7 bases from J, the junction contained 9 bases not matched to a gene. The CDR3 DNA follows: TGTGCCAGCAGACTCGGGACAGTCGGGAATTCACCCCTCCACTTT. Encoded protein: CASRLGTVGNSPLHF.

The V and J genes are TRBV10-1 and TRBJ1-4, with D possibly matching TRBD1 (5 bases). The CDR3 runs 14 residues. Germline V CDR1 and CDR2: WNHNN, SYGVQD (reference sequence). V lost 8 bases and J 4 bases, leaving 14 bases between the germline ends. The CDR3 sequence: CASGTGDSNEKLFF. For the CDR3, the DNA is TGCGCCAGCGGTACGGGCGACAGTAATGAAAAACTGTTTTTT.

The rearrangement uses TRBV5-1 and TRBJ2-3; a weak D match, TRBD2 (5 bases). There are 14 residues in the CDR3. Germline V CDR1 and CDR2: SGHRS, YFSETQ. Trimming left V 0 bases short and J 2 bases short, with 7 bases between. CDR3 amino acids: CASSLEGLTDTQYF. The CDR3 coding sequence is TGCGCCAGCAGCTTGGAAGGACTCACAGATACGCAGTATTTT.

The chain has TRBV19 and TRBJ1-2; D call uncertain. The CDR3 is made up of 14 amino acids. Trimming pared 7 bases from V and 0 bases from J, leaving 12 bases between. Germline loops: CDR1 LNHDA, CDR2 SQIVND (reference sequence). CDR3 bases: TGTGCCAGTATCGTAAGCCATCCTAACTATGGCTACACCTTC. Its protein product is CASIVSHPNYGYTF.

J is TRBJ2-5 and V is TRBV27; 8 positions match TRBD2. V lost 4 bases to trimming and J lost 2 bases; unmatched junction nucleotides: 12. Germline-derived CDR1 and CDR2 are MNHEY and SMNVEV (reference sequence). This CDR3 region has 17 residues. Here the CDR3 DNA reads TGTGCCAGCAGTTCTACCGGGGGGGGCCGAGGGCAAGAGACCCAGTACTTC. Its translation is CASSSTGGGRGQETQYF.

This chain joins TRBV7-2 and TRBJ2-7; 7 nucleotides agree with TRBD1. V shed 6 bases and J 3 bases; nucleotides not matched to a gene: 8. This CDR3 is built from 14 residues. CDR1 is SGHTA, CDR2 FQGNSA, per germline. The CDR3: CASRRTGTVYEQYF. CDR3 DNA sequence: TGTGCCAGCAGAAGGACCGGGACAGTCTACGAGCAGTACTTC. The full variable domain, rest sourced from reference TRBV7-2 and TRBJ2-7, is GAGVSQSPSNKVTEKGKDVELRCDPISGHTALYWYRQSLGQGLEFLIYFQGNSAPDKSGLPSDRFSAERTGGSVSTLTIQRTQQEDSAVYLCASRRTGTVYEQYFGPGTRLTVT.

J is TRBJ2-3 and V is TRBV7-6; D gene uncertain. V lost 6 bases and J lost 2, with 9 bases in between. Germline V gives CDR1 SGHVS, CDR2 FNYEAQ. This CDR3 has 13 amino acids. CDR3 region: CASSPDLTDTQYF. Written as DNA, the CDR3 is TGTGCCAGCAGTCCGGACCTCACAGATACGCAGTATTTT. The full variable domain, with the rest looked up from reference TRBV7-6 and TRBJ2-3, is GAGVSQSPRYKVTKRGQDVALRCDPISGHVSLYWYRQALGQGPEFLTYFNYEAQQDKSGLPNDRFSAERPEGSISTLTIQRTEQRDSAMYRCASSPDLTDTQYFGPGTRLTVL.

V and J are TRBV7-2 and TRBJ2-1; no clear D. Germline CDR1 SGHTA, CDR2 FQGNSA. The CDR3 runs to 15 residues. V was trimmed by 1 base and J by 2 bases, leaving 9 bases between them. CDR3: CASSLVFSAYNEQFF. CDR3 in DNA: TGTGCCAGCAGCTTAGTATTTAGTGCCTACAATGAGCAGTTCTTC.

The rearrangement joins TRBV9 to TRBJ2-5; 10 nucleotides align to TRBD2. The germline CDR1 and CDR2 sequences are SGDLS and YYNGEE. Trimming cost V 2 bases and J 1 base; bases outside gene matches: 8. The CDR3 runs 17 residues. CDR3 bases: TGTGCCAGCAGCGTCTCTAGCGGGGGAGCCACCCAAGAGACCCAGTACTTC. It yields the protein CASSVSSGGATQETQYF.

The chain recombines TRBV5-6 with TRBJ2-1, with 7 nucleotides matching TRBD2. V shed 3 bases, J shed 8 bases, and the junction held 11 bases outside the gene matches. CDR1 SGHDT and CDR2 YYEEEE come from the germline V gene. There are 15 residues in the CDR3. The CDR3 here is CASSSVSGSWYEQFF. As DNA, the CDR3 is TGTGCCAGCAGCTCTGTTAGCGGGTCTTGGTATGAGCAGTTCTTC.

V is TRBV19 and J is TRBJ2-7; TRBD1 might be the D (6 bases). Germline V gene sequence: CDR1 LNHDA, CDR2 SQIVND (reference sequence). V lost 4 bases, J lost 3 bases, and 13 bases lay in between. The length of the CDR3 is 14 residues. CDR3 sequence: CASSTIQGSYEQYF. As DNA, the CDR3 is TGTGCCAGTAGTACCATACAGGGAAGCTACGAGCAGTACTTC.

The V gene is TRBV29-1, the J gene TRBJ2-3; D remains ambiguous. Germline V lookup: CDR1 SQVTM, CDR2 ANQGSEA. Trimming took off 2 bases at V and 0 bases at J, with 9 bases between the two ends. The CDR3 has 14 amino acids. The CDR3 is CSVERTASTDTQYF. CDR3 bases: TGCAGCGTTGAAAGGACGGCTAGCACAGATACGCAGTATTTT.

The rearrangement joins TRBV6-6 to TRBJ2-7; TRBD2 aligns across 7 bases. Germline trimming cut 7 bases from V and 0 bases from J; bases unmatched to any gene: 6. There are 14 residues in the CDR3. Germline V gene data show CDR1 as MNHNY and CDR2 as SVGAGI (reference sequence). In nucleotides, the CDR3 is TGTGCCAGCACTCTGGGGGGGGTCTCCTACGAGCAGTACTTC. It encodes CASTLGGVSYEQYF.

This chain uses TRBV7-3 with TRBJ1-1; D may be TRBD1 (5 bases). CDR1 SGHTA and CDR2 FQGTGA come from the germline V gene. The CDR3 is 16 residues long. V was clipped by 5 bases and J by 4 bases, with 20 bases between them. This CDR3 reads CASSPYGAGLSTEAFF. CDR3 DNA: TGTGCCAGCAGCCCATACGGCGCAGGGCTCAGCACTGAAGCTTTCTTT.

CDR3 sequence reads: CASSQTGVETQYF. CDR3 coding DNA: TGTGCCAGCAGTCAGACAGGGGTGGAGACCCAGTACTTC. V is TRBV5-4 and J is TRBJ2-5; 8 bases align to TRBD1. V lost 5 bases to trimming and J lost 5 bases; unmatched junction nucleotides: 5. The CDR3 loop spans 13 amino acids. CDR1 SGHNT and CDR2 YYREEE come from the germline V gene (reference sequence).

The DNA of the CDR3 is TGTGCCAGCAGCCCGGGCCCGGACTATGGCTACACCTTC. This codes for CASSPGPDYGYTF. The chain carries TRBV6-6 and TRBJ1-2; D unresolved. V gave up 6 bases and J gave up 3 bases, with 11 bases separating them. Looked up from germline, CDR1 is MNHNY and CDR2 is SVGAGI (reference sequence). The length of the CDR3 is 13 residues.